The 7 T cell receptor beta chains reported below all come from one sample, sequenced in a study of human T cells and chemical hapten exposure. TCRdb re-called the RACE reads through MiXCR, storing one row per CDR3 protein. The sample lists about 40,000 distinct CDR3 sequences, approximately 9% seen once, with about 15% in the top ten. Time point denoted: patch test 2, 6 weeks after DPC sensitization. This sample's treatment: therapeutic diphenylcyclopropenone sensitization with weekly scalp DPC. Specimen: whole blood, collected in connection with sensitization to the hapten diphenylcyclopropenone (DPC). The source is a woman aged 40 to 50 with alopecia areata. Some clones in this sample may be carry-over from other donors' samples.

This clonotype was counted a few times. This rearrangement joins TRBV6-2 or TRBV6-3 to TRBJ2-3; D gene unclear. The CDR3 runs 13 residues. Deletions cut 10 bases from V and 2 bases from J, with 13 bases between. CDR1 is MNHEY, CDR2 SVGEGT, per germline. The CDR3: CATDVDFTDTQYF. The CDR3 DNA is TGTGCCACCGACGTCGATTTCACAGATACGCAGTATTTT.

This clonotype appeared many times. This sequence joins TRBV20-1 and TRBJ2-4; D ambiguous. Trimming left V 4 bases short and J 0 bases short, with 4 bases between. Germline V CDR1 and CDR2: DFQATT, SNEGSKA (reference sequence). The CDR3 has 12 amino acids. The CDR3 is CSAIKAKNIQYF. In DNA, the CDR3 is TGCAGTGCTATAAAAGCCAAAAACATTCAGTACTTC.

This clonotype was counted only a few times. The V call is TRBV20-1, the J call TRBJ2-1; a weak D match, TRBD1 (6 bases). V was shortened by 5 bases and J by 8 bases, with 10 bases between the two germline ends. The CDR3 is 11 residues long. Germline loops: CDR1 DFQATT, CDR2 SNEGSKA (reference sequence). CDR3 sequence: CSAEQGYEQFF. The CDR3 DNA sequence: TGCAGTGCTGAACAGGGATATGAGCAGTTCTTC.

About this clonotype: A much more abundant neighbour one base away suggests this may be a read error. This rearrangement joins TRBV29-1 to TRBJ2-1; no firm D call. Germline V gives CDR1 SQVTM, CDR2 ANQGSEA. CDR3 length: 11 residues. The CDR3 sequence: CSAAQSNGQFF. The CDR3 DNA sequence: TGCAGCGCCGCACAAAGCAATGGGCAGTTCTTC.

Comments on this clonotype: A much larger clone sits a single nucleotide away, making a read error possible. The rearrangement joins TRBV10-3 to TRBJ2-1; either TRBD1 or TRBD2 may supply D (6 bases each). The germline V and J ends were trimmed by 6 bases and 9 bases, with 18 bases remaining between them. The CDR3 sequence is 14 residues long. CDR1 is ENHRY, CDR2 SYGVKD, per germline. The CDR3 sequence: CAISSGKGGSEQFF. For the CDR3, the DNA is TGTGCCATCAGCTCAGGGAAGGGGGGCAGTGAGCAGTTCTTC.

The rearrangement links TRBV29-1 to TRBJ2-1, with D uncertain. Trimming removed 8 bases from V and 9 bases from J, with 20 bases in between. The CDR3 spans 13 residues. Germline lookup yields CDR1 SQVTM and CDR2 ANQGSEA. CDR3: CSSSGAATSEQFF. CDR3 DNA sequence: TGCAGCTCCTCGGGCGCAGCAACGAGTGAGCAGTTCTTC.

This clonotype was seen at least ten times. The chain uses TRBV2 and TRBJ2-1; 7 nucleotides agree with TRBD2. V shed 5 bases and J 7 bases; nucleotides not matched to a gene: 2. The CDR3 covers 12 residues. The germline CDR1 and CDR2 sequences are SNHLY and FYNNEI. CDR3: CASSWTRNEQFF. The CDR3 nucleotides are TGTGCCAGCAGTTGGACTAGAAATGAGCAGTTCTTC.